The rows below give T cell receptor beta chains drawn from one sample of a study of T-cell memory formation after mild COVID-19. Via MiXCR, TCRdb re-called the 5' RACE reads, giving one row per CDR3 protein. The sample holds around 530,000 distinct CDR3 sequences; about 20% are singletons and the top ten take around 7.7%. Sequenced material: PBMCs or a T cell subset sorted from them (not recorded which). Source of these receptors: an adult woman who had mild COVID-19 (a few samples of this study predate the infection). Cell type and time point are not known. CDR3s include the opening cysteine and the closing phenylalanine or tryptophan. The order of the fields is clone size, J gene, D gene, V gene, CDR3 DNA, CDR3 protein. A D gene is named only where the DNA matches it firmly. Clone size is given for some rows only: seen once, a few or many times, or a class if the clone is expanded.

few | TRBJ1-2 | - | TRBV4-2 | TGTGCCAGCAGCCAAGTGGGCGGCAGGGACTATGGCTACACCTTC | CASSQVGGRDYGYTF
- | TRBJ1-1 | - | TRBV4-1 | TGCGCCAGCAGCCAAGGGCTCGCTGTGGGAGCTTTCTTT | CASSQGLAVGAFF
- | TRBJ2-3 | - | TRBV13 | TGTGCCAGCAGCAGAACCGCCACGTCCGATACGCAGTATTTT | CASSRTATSDTQYF
- | TRBJ2-1 | - | TRBV20-1 | TGCAGTGCTAGAGAAGGGGGTCGCACCTACAATGAGCAGTTCTTC | CSAREGGRTYNEQFF
few | TRBJ2-1 | - | TRBV7-3 | TGTGCCAGCAGCTGGGACCGATCCAACTCCTACAATGAGCAGTTCTTC | CASSWDRSNSYNEQFF
- | TRBJ2-1 | - | TRBV3-1 | TGTGCCAGCAGCCAAGGGGTCATTGCGCAGTTCTTC | CASSQGVIAQFF
few | TRBJ1-5 | - | TRBV4-1 | TGCGCCAGCAGCCAAGATCCTGGGGGCGCTCAGCCCCAGCATTTT | CASSQDPGGAQPQHF
- | TRBJ1-2 | - | TRBV21-1 | TGTGCCAGCAGCAAAGAGGTCAGGGGGCGATACTATGGCTACACCTTC | CASSKEVRGRYYGYTF
- | TRBJ1-1 | TRBD1 | TRBV5-4 | TGTGCCAGCAGCAGGGGGACAGCGGGACGCACTGAAGCTTTCTTT | CASSRGTAGRTEAFF
few | TRBJ1-6 | - | TRBV20-1 | TGCAGTGCTAGTGTGGGGGTTACAAGCCCAAATTCACCCCTCCACTTT | CSASVGVTSPNSPLHF
few | TRBJ2-2 | TRBD2 | TRBV9 | TGTGCCAGCAGCGTAGCTATAACTAGCGGAAACACCGGGGAGCTGTTTTTT | CASSVAITSGNTGELFF
- | TRBJ2-1 | TRBD2 | TRBV20-1 | TGCAGTGCCCCGTGCGGTTGCGGGGGGGCGCGGAATGAGCAGTTCTTC | CSAPCGCGGARNEQFF
- | TRBJ1-5 | TRBD1 | TRBV24-1 | TGTGCCACCTGGACAGGTTATAGCAATCAGCCCCAGCATTTT | CATWTGYSNQPQHF
few | TRBJ1-5 | TRBD1 | TRBV7-8 | TGTGCCAGCAGCCCTTACGCGGGGACAGGTTTCCAGCCCCAGCATTTT | CASSPYAGTGFQPQHF
- | TRBJ1-1 | - | TRBV4-3 | TGCGCCAGCAGCCAAGGTCGAACTTCAGGGGTTCGCGAAGCTTTCTTT | CASSQGRTSGVREAFF
- | TRBJ1-2 | - | TRBV19 | TGTGCCAGTACTAGTACGACGGGGGGCTTGGGCTACACCTTC | CASTSTTGGLGYTF
- | TRBJ2-7 | TRBD1 | TRBV4-2 | TGTGCCAGCAGCCATAAGGGGGCGGGTGAGCAGTACTTC | CASSHKGAGEQYF
- | TRBJ1-2 | TRBD1 | TRBV5-1 | TGCGCCAGCAGCATCCGGGACAGAGCGGACTATGGCTACACCTTC | CASSIRDRADYGYTF
- | TRBJ2-5 | - | TRBV10-3 | TGTGCAATCAGTGATCTCAGCGGCCAAGAGACCCAGTACTTC | CAISDLSGQETQYF
few | TRBJ2-7 | - | TRBV5-1 | TGCGCCAGCAGCGCTGGGCCTGACTCCTACGAGCAGTACTTC | CASSAGPDSYEQYF
- | TRBJ1-5 | - | TRBV6-1 | TGTGCCAGCAGGAGCTATAGCAATCAGCCCCAGCATTTT | CASRSYSNQPQHF
few | TRBJ2-5 | - | TRBV29-1 | TGCAGCGTTGAATCTCAAATTAGGGAGACCCAGTACTTC | CSVESQIRETQYF
- | TRBJ2-7 | - | TRBV18 | TGTGCCAGCTCACCCGGCAGGCCCACCTACGAGCAGTACTTC | CASSPGRPTYEQYF
- | TRBJ2-7 | TRBD1 | TRBV19 | TGTGCCAGTAGTGGGAAGGGGGCCGTAGAGGGCACCTACGAGCAGTACTTC | CASSGKGAVEGTYEQYF
few | TRBJ2-7 | - | TRBV12-3/TRBV12-4 | TGTGCCACCTGGGGCTTCCACTACGAGCAGTACTTC | CATWGFHYEQYF
- | TRBJ1-4 | - | TRBV6-1 | TGTGCCAGCAGTGAACCGCGACAACAGGATGAGAAACTGTTTTTT | CASSEPRQQDEKLFF
- | TRBJ1-6 | - | TRBV6-6 | TGTGCCAGCAGTTACCCGCCGGGGGGGGCCGATTCACCCCTCCACTTT | CASSYPPGGADSPLHF
- | TRBJ1-1 | - | TRBV12-3/TRBV12-4 | TGTGCCAGCAGTCCGGGATTCGACGGCACTGAAGCTTTCTTT | CASSPGFDGTEAFF
- | TRBJ2-1 | TRBD2 | TRBV6-6 | TGTGCCAGCACCGGGACTAGCGGGAGAGTGACCTCCTACAATGAGCAGTTCTTC | CASTGTSGRVTSYNEQFF
- | TRBJ2-1 | - | TRBV5-1 | TGCGCCAGCAGCTTCGTGGGTCTAGGGACTTACAATGAGCAGTTCTTC | CASSFVGLGTYNEQFF
few | TRBJ1-2 | - | TRBV7-9 | TGTGCCAGCAGCTTAGCGCGGACACTTGGTGGCTACACCTTC | CASSLARTLGGYTF
few | TRBJ2-2 | TRBD2 | TRBV7-3 | TGTGCCAGCAGTTTAATGGCTAGCGGGAGGGCCGCCGTCGGGGAGCTGTTTTTT | CASSLMASGRAAVGELFF
- | TRBJ1-2 | TRBD1 | TRBV7-6 | TGTGCCAGCAGCTCGATCCCGGGACAGGCAGCTAACTATGGCTACACCTTC | CASSSIPGQAANYGYTF
few | TRBJ2-5 | - | TRBV7-9 | TGTGCCAGCAGCCATACGGTTGGGGCAGAAGAGACCCAGTACTTC | CASSHTVGAEETQYF
few | TRBJ2-3 | - | TRBV24-1 | TGTGCCACCAGTGATTTTCGGGGATTGACAGATACGCAGTATTTT | CATSDFRGLTDTQYF
- | TRBJ1-1 | - | TRBV20-1 | TGCAGTGCTAGGAACAGGGACACTGAAGCTTTCTTT | CSARNRDTEAFF
few | TRBJ1-5 | - | TRBV2 | TGTGCCAGCAGTGAAGACGGCTATAGCAATCAGCCCCAGCATTTT | CASSEDGYSNQPQHF
- | TRBJ2-1 | TRBD2 | TRBV19 | TGTGCCAGTGCCGATGCGGGAGTTAGGGATGAGCAGTTCTTC | CASADAGVRDEQFF
few | TRBJ2-5 | - | TRBV9 | TGTGCCAGCAGCGTAGACGACATGTTGAAGACCCAGTACTTC | CASSVDDMLKTQYF
few | TRBJ1-1 | - | TRBV13 | TGTGCCAGCAGCTTCCAGTCGCTGAACACTGAAGCTTTCTTT | CASSFQSLNTEAFF
- | TRBJ1-1 | - | TRBV3-1 | TGTGCCAGCAGCCACGACCAAGGCGCTGAAGCTTTCTTT | CASSHDQGAEAFF
- | TRBJ2-3 | - | TRBV6-5 | TGTGCCAGCAGTTACGGGAGGCGAGGCACAGATACGCAGTATTTT | CASSYGRRGTDTQYF